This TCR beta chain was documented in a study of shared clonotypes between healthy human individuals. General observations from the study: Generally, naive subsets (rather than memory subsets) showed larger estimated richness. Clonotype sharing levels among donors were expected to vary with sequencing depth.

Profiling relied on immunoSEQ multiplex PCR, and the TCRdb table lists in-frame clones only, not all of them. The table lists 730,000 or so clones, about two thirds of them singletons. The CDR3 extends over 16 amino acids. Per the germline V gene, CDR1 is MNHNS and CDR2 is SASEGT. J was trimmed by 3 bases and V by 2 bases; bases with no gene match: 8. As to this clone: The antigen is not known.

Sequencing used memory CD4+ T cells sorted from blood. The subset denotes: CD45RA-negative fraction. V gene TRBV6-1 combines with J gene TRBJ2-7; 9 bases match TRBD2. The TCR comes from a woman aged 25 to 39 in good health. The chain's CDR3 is CASSEFGGRALYEQYF. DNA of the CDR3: TGTGCCAGCAGTGAATTCGGCGGGAGGGCCCTCTACGAGCAGTACTTC.